This entry concerns a single T cell receptor (beta chain). The sample originates from a study of blood T cell repertoires in COVID-19. Study information: Samples of COVID-19 (acute and convalescent) were obtained from the United States, Italy and Spain. T cells, B-cell-depleted T cells, or PBMCs provided the cDNA or gDNA that served as material.

Per the original methods: Amplifying reference gene primers gave estimates of nucleated cell counts. Generated by immunoSEQ multiplex PCR, the TCRdb table keeps only in-frame clones and is missing some. Clone size and the V and J calls come from that table; the DNA yielded D and trimming. The sample consists of around 130,000 clones, almost 85% of them appearing once. The clonotype was recovered from a man aged 60-69 years with acute or convalescent COVID-19. The sample comprised peripheral blood.

The CDR3 is CASNGAILAQYF. In nucleotides, the CDR3 is TGTGCCAGCAATGGGGCGATACTTGCGCAGTATTTT. V and J are TRBV6-5 and TRBJ2-3, with D tentatively TRBD1 (5 bases). Trimming removed 7 bases from V and 10 bases from J, with 15 bases in between. This CDR3 has 12 amino acids. Germline V gene data show CDR1 as MNHEY and CDR2 as SVGAGI.